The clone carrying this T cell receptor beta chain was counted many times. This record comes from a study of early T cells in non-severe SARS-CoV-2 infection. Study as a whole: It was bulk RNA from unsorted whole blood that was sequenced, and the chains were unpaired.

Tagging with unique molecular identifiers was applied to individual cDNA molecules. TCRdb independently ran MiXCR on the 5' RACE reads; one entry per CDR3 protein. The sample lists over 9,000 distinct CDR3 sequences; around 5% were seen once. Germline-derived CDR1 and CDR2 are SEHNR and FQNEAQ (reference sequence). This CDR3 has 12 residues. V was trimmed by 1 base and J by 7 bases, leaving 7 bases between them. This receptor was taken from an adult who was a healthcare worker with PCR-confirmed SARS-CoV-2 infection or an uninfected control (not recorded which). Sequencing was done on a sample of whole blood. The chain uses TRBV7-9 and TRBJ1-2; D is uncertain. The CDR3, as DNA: TGTGCCAGCAGCTTAGTCTTCGGTGGCTACACCTTC. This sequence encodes CASSLVFGGYTF.